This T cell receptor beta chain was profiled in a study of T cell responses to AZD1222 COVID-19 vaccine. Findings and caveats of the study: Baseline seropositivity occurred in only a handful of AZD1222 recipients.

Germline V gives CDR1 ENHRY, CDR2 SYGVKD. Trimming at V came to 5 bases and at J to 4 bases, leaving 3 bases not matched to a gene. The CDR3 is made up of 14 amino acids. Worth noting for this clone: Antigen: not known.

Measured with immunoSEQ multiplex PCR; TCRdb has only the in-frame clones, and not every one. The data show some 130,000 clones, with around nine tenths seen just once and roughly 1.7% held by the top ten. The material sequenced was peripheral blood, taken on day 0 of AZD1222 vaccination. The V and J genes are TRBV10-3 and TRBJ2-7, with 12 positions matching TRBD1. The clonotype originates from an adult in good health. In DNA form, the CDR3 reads TGTGCCATCAGTCCGGGACAGGGGGCGTACGAGCAGTACTTC. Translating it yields CAISPGQGAYEQYF.